The 3 T cell receptor beta chains below were found in one sample sequenced in a study of T cell clonality in common variable immunodeficiency. Libraries were prepared by immunoSEQ multiplex PCR; TCRdb keeps only in-frame clonotypes and omits some of them. In total the sample includes around 57,000 clones, none of them seen once. The sample taken for sequencing was peripheral blood mononuclear cells. The receptors come from a person aged 18 to 75 in good health.

At least ten counts were recorded for this clone. The read gets to within 3 residues of the CDR3 end, and the germline J gene fills in the rest. The gene calls are TRBV7-8 and TRBJ2-1; 10 positions agree with TRBD2. The trim removed 5 bases at V and 6 bases at J, leaving 7 bases unmatched. Germline values: CDR1 SGHVS, CDR2 FQNEAQ. The CDR3 runs 15 residues. The CDR3 sequence: CASSLLLAGVNEQFF. The sequenced CDR3 bases are TGTGCCAGCAGCCTCCTTCTAGCGGGAGTCAATGAG.

There are a few counts of this clone. The CDR3 end is not reached by the read, which stops 3 residues before it; the germline J gene fills it in. The chain couples TRBV10-2 to TRBJ2-7, with 8 nucleotides matching TRBD2. CDR1 WSHSY and CDR2 SAAADI come from the germline V gene. The CDR3 runs to 15 residues. J was trimmed by 3 bases and V by 5 bases; bases with no gene match: 9. The CDR3 here is CASSKLAEVVYEQYF. The DNA read from the CDR3 is TGCGCCAGCAGTAAACTAGCGGAAGTAGTCTACGAG.

Many counts were recorded for this clone. The read stops 3 residues short of the end of the CDR3; the missing end is completed from the germline J gene. The chain is built from TRBV7-3 and TRBJ2-3, with TRBD2 matching 9 bases. The V segment lost 2 bases and the J segment 2 bases; nucleotides outside the gene matches: 5. The germline V gene encodes CDR1 SGHTA and CDR2 FQGTGA. The CDR3 length is 16 residues. CDR3 DNA, as far as it was read: TGTGCCAGCAGCTTACATGCTAGCGGGACCACAGATACG. Translation gives CASSLHASGTTDT. The whole CDR3 sequence is CASSLHASGTTDTQYF. Full variable domain (missing parts from reference TRBV7-3 and TRBJ2-3): GAGVSQTPSNKVTEKGKYVELRCDPISGHTALYWYRQSLGQGPEFLIYFQGTGAADDSGLPNDRFFAVRPEGSVSTLKIQRTERGDSAVYLCASSLHASGTTDTQYFGPGTRLTVL.